This paragraph covers one TCR beta chain sequence. The antigen it recognizes is unknown. No base-level quality is on record; no much larger clone is a single base apart. The immunoSEQ Assay, a bias-controlled multiplex PCR, was used to amplify TCRbeta CDR3 regions from genomic DNA. Per the authors' processing: Nucleated cell counts per sample were estimated from amplification of reference gene primers within the assay. To quantify the absolute abundance of each unique TCRbeta CDR3 rearrangement, sequence reads were collapsed and filtered. Productive Simpson clonality was computed per sample as the square root of Simpson's diversity index over productive rearrangements. TCRdb took over this immuneACCESS table, retaining in-frame rearrangements with V and J assigned. Such tables are incomplete; in checked studies, under half of the missing clones stem from an unresolved V gene, and the remainder is unexplained. The V and J calls and the clone size are those of that table, but D and trimming were determined from the DNA. This sample has around 250,000 clones in its table, and about 87% of those were observed once. Of the sample, around 0.85% is held by the ten largest clones.

Participants in the prospective study were aged about 18 to 95 years, lived in 24 United States geographic areas, and enrolled through a virtual design. Cohort assignment in the prospective study relied on participant-reported clinical history from a screening survey and a study questionnaire. A participant counted as exposed if, within 2 weeks of entering the study, that participant had been in contact with someone who had a PCR-confirmed or clinician-diagnosed COVID-19 case. Mobile phlebotomists in the prospective study collected whole blood, serum and a nasopharyngeal or oropharyngeal swab from every participant. Participants in the prospective study had the option to provide additional blood draws and questionnaires over an approximately 2-month period. Prospective study blood samples were shipped either frozen or at room temperature before DNA extraction. V and J are trimmed by 6 bases and 2 bases, and the gene matches miss 7 bases of the junction. From a lookup of the germline V gene, CDR1 and CDR2 are SGHTA and FQGNSA. The cysteine opens and the phenylalanine closes a CDR3 of 16 amino acids. Only the CDR3 part of the read is kept: 48 bases, read in frame from the first base.

The data stem from a study of blood T cell repertoires in COVID-19 (dated by TCRdb to the early 2020s). General notes on the study: The collaborator samples originated in the United States, Italy and Spain and spanned the acute and convalescent phases of COVID-19. Where available, HLA class I and class II types were taken from metadata supplied by the sample provider and were not determined by assay-based typing. A freely available public database, intended as a resource for researchers studying the immune response to SARS-CoV-2, is where the repertoires were released. Deeply sampled blood TCRbeta repertoires from subjects exposed to, actively infected with, or recovered from COVID-19 were included in the dataset. The sample metadata nearly always contained a de-identified subject ID, COVID-19 status, age in years and sex. The material from the prospective study consisted of cDNA or gDNA derived from T cells, B-cell-depleted T cells, or PBMCs. Samples came from the ongoing ImmuneRACE study (first 160 participants) plus 1,254 subjects from 6 global collaborators.

The paper's findings and limits, for the study overall: Clinical and demographic metadata were provided uncurated, with the amount varying by source and participant.

The sequence derives from a man between 45 and 60 years old who had been exposed to COVID-19. Sequencing used PBMCs or T cells enriched from blood (not recorded which). The V and J segments used are TRBV7-2 and TRBJ1-5; 10 junctional bases match TRBD1. Read as DNA, the sequence is TGTGCCAGCAGAAAGACAGGGGGCTTGGGCAATCAGCCCCAGCATTTT. Its amino acids are CASRKTGGLGNQPQHF.